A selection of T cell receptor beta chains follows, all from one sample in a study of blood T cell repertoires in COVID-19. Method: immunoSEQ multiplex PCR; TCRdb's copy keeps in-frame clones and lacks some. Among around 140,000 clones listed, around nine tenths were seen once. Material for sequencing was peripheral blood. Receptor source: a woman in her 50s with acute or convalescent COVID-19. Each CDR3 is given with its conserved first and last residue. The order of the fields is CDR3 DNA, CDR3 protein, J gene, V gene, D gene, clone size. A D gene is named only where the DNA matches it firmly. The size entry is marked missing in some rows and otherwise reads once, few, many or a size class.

TGTGCCAGCAGCTTGTCTTTGAGCACAGATACGCAGTATTTT | CASSLSLSTDTQYF | TRBJ2-3 | TRBV11-2 | - | -
TGTGCCAGCAGTTACTCACAGCGGTTCACAGATACGCAGTATTTT | CASSYSQRFTDTQYF | TRBJ2-3 | TRBV6-5 | - | -
TGCAGCGTTGCCCCAGGACAGGGGGCATATGGCTACACCTTC | CSVAPGQGAYGYTF | TRBJ1-2 | TRBV29-1 | TRBD1 | -
TGTGCCAGTGCGGGGGAGAGAACGAACACCGGGGAGCTGTTTTTT | CASAGERTNTGELFF | TRBJ2-2 | TRBV2 | TRBD2 | -
TGTGCCTGGAGTGGGGCCTCCGGGACAGGGTTTGAAAAACTGTTTTTT | CAWSGASGTGFEKLFF | TRBJ1-4 | TRBV30 | TRBD1 | -
TGTGCCAGCAGCCTCCGACTAGCGGGGGCTTCCTACAATGAGCAGTTCTTC | CASSLRLAGASYNEQFF | TRBJ2-1 | TRBV11-2 | TRBD2 | -
TGTGCCAGCAGTGAGTTCTCGGGGAATTCACCCCTCCACTTT | CASSEFSGNSPLHF | TRBJ1-6 | TRBV6-4 | - | -
TGTGCCAGCAGTTTGGGCAGCCTATATAGCAATCAGCCCCAGCATTTT | CASSLGSLYSNQPQHF | TRBJ1-5 | TRBV27 | - | -
TGTGCCACCAGTGACTCCTTACCAGGCACAGATACGCAGTATTTT | CATSDSLPGTDTQYF | TRBJ2-3 | TRBV24-1 | - | -
TGTGCCACCAGCACCGGACAGGGGCCCTACGAGCAGTACTTC | CATSTGQGPYEQYF | TRBJ2-7 | TRBV15 | TRBD1 | -
TGTGCCAGCACCCCGGGGAGCACAGATACGCAGTATTTT | CASTPGSTDTQYF | TRBJ2-3 | TRBV12-3/TRBV12-4 | - | -
TGTGCCAGCAGGACGGACAACGTGGGGACCCAGTACTTC | CASRTDNVGTQYF | TRBJ2-5 | TRBV2 | - | -
TGCGCCAGCAGCCAAGATCGGACTAGCGGGGGGGCCGACTCCTACGAGCAGTACTTC | CASSQDRTSGGADSYEQYF | TRBJ2-7 | TRBV4-1 | TRBD2 | -
TGTGCCAGCAGCTTCGGGACAGGCTACAATGAGCAGTTCTTC | CASSFGTGYNEQFF | TRBJ2-1 | TRBV7-9 | TRBD1 | few
TGTGCCACCTCGAGAAACGGTGATGAGCAGTTCTTC | CATSRNGDEQFF | TRBJ2-1 | TRBV24-1 | - | -
TGTGCCAGCAGTCCATCAATCGGGACAGGGGAAAGCTACACCTTC | CASSPSIGTGESYTF | TRBJ1-2 | TRBV6-4 | TRBD1 | -
TGCGCCAGCAGCGGACAGGGTACTTTCACCGGGGAGCTGTTTTTT | CASSGQGTFTGELFF | TRBJ2-2 | TRBV5-1 | TRBD1 | -
TGTGCCAGCAGCGTCTCACTAGCGGGCGGTGCTGAGCAGTTCTTC | CASSVSLAGGAEQFF | TRBJ2-1 | TRBV9 | TRBD2 | once
TGTGCCAGCAGCGCCGGGACTGTAGGAAACACCATATATTTT | CASSAGTVGNTIYF | TRBJ1-3 | TRBV9 | - | -
TGTGCCAGCAGCACGAATCCCCAGGGAGGTGAAAAACTGTTTTTT | CASSTNPQGGEKLFF | TRBJ1-4 | TRBV11-2 | - | -
TGCGCCAGCAGCCCAGGGGACAGGGGAGACACCATATATTTT | CASSPGDRGDTIYF | TRBJ1-3 | TRBV5-1 | TRBD1 | -
TGCGCCAGCAGTGAGGGGTTAGCGGGAGTCCGCGAGCAGTACTTC | CASSEGLAGVREQYF | TRBJ2-7 | TRBV10-1 | TRBD2 | -
TGTGCCAGCAGTGAAGCTGAACTAGTCATCAGTGAGCAGTTCTTC | CASSEAELVISEQFF | TRBJ2-1 | TRBV2 | - | -
TGTGCCAGCAGCCCCGCGGGGAGCCTCTATGGCTACACCTTC | CASSPAGSLYGYTF | TRBJ1-2 | TRBV27 | - | -
TGTGCCAGTAGTCTGGGTCCGGGACTAGCGGACTATGAGCAGTTCTTC | CASSLGPGLADYEQFF | TRBJ2-1 | TRBV19 | TRBD2 | -
TGTGCCAGCAGTGACAACAGGAGCAATCAGCCCCAGCATTTT | CASSDNRSNQPQHF | TRBJ1-5 | TRBV6-1 | - | -
TGCGCCAGCGGGACAGCGAACACTGAAGCTTTCTTT | CASGTANTEAFF | TRBJ1-1 | TRBV5-1 | TRBD1 | -
TGTGCCAGCAGTGTGGGACTAGCGGGAGTGGGGCAGTACTTC | CASSVGLAGVGQYF | TRBJ2-7 | TRBV2 | TRBD2 | -
TGTGCCAGCAGCGTAAACACAGGGGGGACTTGGAATTCACCCCTCCACTTT | CASSVNTGGTWNSPLHF | TRBJ1-6 | TRBV9 | TRBD1 | -
TGCGCCAGCAGCCCACAGGGCCGCAACACTGAAGCTTTCTTT | CASSPQGRNTEAFF | TRBJ1-1 | TRBV5-1 | - | -
TGTGCCAGCAGACTGACAGGGCACTATGGCTACACCTTC | CASRLTGHYGYTF | TRBJ1-2 | TRBV3-1/TRBV3-2 | TRBD1 | -
TGTGCCAGCAGTGATCCACAGGGATATTATGGCTACACCTTC | CASSDPQGYYGYTF | TRBJ1-2 | TRBV28 | - | few
TGTGCCAGCAGTTACATCCGGACAGACTATGGCTACACCTTC | CASSYIRTDYGYTF | TRBJ1-2 | TRBV6-6 | - | -
TGCGCCAGCAGTGCCGCGGCATGGTTATCCGGGGAGCTGTTTTTT | CASSAAAWLSGELFF | TRBJ2-2 | TRBV10-2 | - | once
TGCAGCGTTGACTCGGACAGGGGAGGCTATGGCTACACCTTC | CSVDSDRGGYGYTF | TRBJ1-2 | TRBV29-1 | TRBD1 | -
TGCGCCAGCAGCCAAGCCTCTACAGCAATGAACACTGAAGCTTTCTTT | CASSQASTAMNTEAFF | TRBJ1-1 | TRBV4-1 | - | once